What follows is one TCR beta chain and its context. Its antigen is not known. The data derive from a study of CD8 T cells in ankylosing spondylitis. Study-level points and caveats: Clones linked with disease were CD8+ and fairly uncommon in the peripheral blood. Before this, some motif variants had been reported in reactive arthritis synovial fluid and blood. A motif in TCR beta, a set of 8 or 9 highly homologous variants, appeared characteristic of ankylosing spondylitis blood. Enrichment of disease-linked clones was reportedly significant in matched ankylosing spondylitis synovial fluid.

Construction of TCR beta libraries was performed using quantitative 5'-RACE with molecular barcodes. TCRdb itself ran the 5' RACE reads through MiXCR, one entry per CDR3 protein. The sample consists of 330,000 or so distinct CDR3 sequences, 7.5% to 9% of them appearing once. Per germline, CDR1 SGHRS and CDR2 YFSETQ. V lost 4 bases and J lost 2; bases outside the gene matches: 12. CDR3 length equals 16 residues. This sequence was found in a male donor with ankylosing spondylitis. Sequencing input: blood, either unsorted or a sorted T cell fraction (not recorded which). V usage is TRBV5-1 and J usage is TRBJ2-7; 7 bases align to TRBD1. The CDR3 nucleotides read TGCGCCAGCAGCGCAGCGAGGGGACAGAGACCCTACGAGCAGTACTTC. Protein: CASSAARGQRPYEQYF.